What follows are 26 T cell receptor beta chains derived from one specimen sequenced in a study of blood T cell repertoires in COVID-19. This table comes from immunoSEQ multiplex PCR, and its TCRdb copy is limited to in-frame clones, with some not included. Counted here are roughly 100,000 clones, about four fifths occurring once; the ten biggest clones make up around 5%. The specimen was peripheral blood. These receptors were collected from a man older than 75 with COVID-19, enrolled during active disease.

J is TRBJ2-3 and V is TRBV2; TRBD2 is a possible D gene (6 bases). V lost 7 bases and J 2 bases, leaving 16 bases between the germline ends. The CDR3 has 15 amino acids. CDR1 is SNHLY and CDR2 is FYNNEI in the germline V gene. The CDR3 nucleotides read TGTGCCAGCACCGGGGTGGACTACGCCACAGATACGCAGTATTTT. This gives the protein CASTGVDYATDTQYF.

This sequence joins TRBV4-2 and TRBJ2-2, with 9 bases fitting TRBD1. The CDR3 runs 18 residues. Germline CDR1 LGHNA, CDR2 YNFKEQ. Trimming cost V 0 bases and J 7 bases; bases outside gene matches: 12. CDR3 residues: CASSQDPPGTGLFGELFF. DNA of the CDR3: TGTGCCAGCAGCCAAGATCCGCCGGGGACAGGGCTTTTCGGGGAGCTGTTTTTT.

The V call is TRBV5-8, the J call TRBJ2-2; TRBD1 matches at 9 bases. The CDR3 has 17 residues. Germline values: CDR1 SGHTS, CDR2 YDEGEE. V trimming: 4 bases; J trimming: 3 bases; junction bases outside the gene matches: 10. CDR3 residues: CASSRPLQGADTGELFF. The CDR3 coding sequence is TGTGCCAGCAGCCGTCCTCTACAGGGGGCGGACACCGGGGAGCTGTTTTTT.

The chain is built from TRBV2 and TRBJ2-3; 14 bases are shared with TRBD2. The CDR3 runs 19 residues. Germline CDR1 reads SNHLY; CDR2 reads FYNNEI. Trimming removed 3 bases from V and 2 bases from J; junction bases left unmatched: 10. CDR3 sequence: CASSETSGRAGWSTDTQYF. CDR3 sequence (DNA): TGTGCCAGCAGTGAGACTAGCGGGAGGGCCGGGTGGTCCACAGATACGCAGTATTTT.

This chain uses TRBV7-9 with TRBJ2-7; 7 bases align to TRBD1. Trimming took 5 bases from V and 6 from J; bases not matched to a gene: 7. The CDR3 is 13 amino acids. CDR1 is SEHNR and CDR2 is FQNEAQ in the germline V gene (reference sequence). CDR3 protein: CASSKGTASEQYF. In DNA form, the CDR3 reads TGTGCCAGCAGCAAAGGGACAGCTTCCGAGCAGTACTTC.

CDR3 sequence (DNA): TGTGCCAGCAGGGCGACCCGGGATTCACCCCTCCACTTT. Its translation is CASRATRDSPLHF. The J gene is TRBJ1-6, the V gene TRBV6-5; D uncertain. Germline V gene sequence: CDR1 MNHEY, CDR2 SVGAGI. The CDR3 is 13 amino acids. Trimming cost V 6 bases and J 8 bases, with 11 bases left between them.

This clone was observed a single time. The genes are TRBV18 and TRBJ1-1; 7 nucleotides match TRBD1. The CDR3 length is 15 residues. Trimming removed 1 base from V and 7 bases from J; junction bases left unmatched: 9. Germline assignment: CDR1 KGHSH and CDR2 LQKENI. This chain's CDR3 is CASSPRGGAGSEAFF. The CDR3 coding sequence is TGTGCCAGCTCACCACGAGGGGGCGCCGGTAGTGAAGCTTTCTTT.

This chain joins TRBV4-3 and TRBJ2-7; TRBD2 matches at 14 bases. V was pared by 0 bases and J by 2 bases, with 6 bases of the junction left unmatched. The CDR3 has 18 residues. Germline CDR1 is LGHNA and CDR2 is YSLEER. CDR3 region: CASSQDRTSGGSPYEQYF. The CDR3 nucleotides read TGCGCCAGCAGCCAAGATCGGACTAGCGGGGGGTCCCCCTACGAGCAGTACTTC.

This rearrangement joins TRBV3-1 (or the pseudogene TRBV3-2) to TRBJ2-3, with D possibly matching TRBD1 (5 bases). CDR3 length equals 13 residues. The germline V gene has CDR1 LGHDT and CDR2 YNNKEL (reference sequence). Deletions cut 1 base from V and 5 bases from J, with 7 bases between. In DNA form, the CDR3 reads TGTGCCAGCAGCCAAGTCCAGGGAGATACGCAGTATTTT. The encoded protein is CASSQVQGDTQYF.

The chain employs TRBV15 and TRBJ1-6; 7 bases line up with TRBD1. CDR3 length equals 14 residues. The ends lost 4 bases at V and 8 bases at J; junction bases unmatched: 5. From germline, CDR1 is LNHNV and CDR2 YYDKDF (reference sequence). The CDR3 nucleotides are TGTGCCACCAGCACGACAGGGCAGTATTCACCCCTCCACTTT. It is translated as CATSTTGQYSPLHF.

This clone was recorded once. The J gene is TRBJ1-2, the V gene TRBV27, with unresolved D. CDR1 is MNHEY, CDR2 SMNVEV, per germline (reference sequence). V lost 6 bases to trimming and J lost 3 bases, with 11 bases between them. The CDR3 covers 13 residues. The CDR3 bases are TGTGCCAGCAGGAAGCGAATGGACTATGGCTACACCTTC. Its protein product is CASRKRMDYGYTF.

The chain couples TRBV9 to TRBJ2-7; the match to TRBD2 covers 8 bases. With 4 bases clipped from V and 4 bases from J, the junction kept 10 bases outside the gene matches. In germline, CDR1 is SGDLS, CDR2 YYNGEE. The CDR3 extends over 15 amino acids. The CDR3 DNA reads TGTGCCAGCAGCCCCGGGGCGGGGGGATCATACGAGCAGTACTTC. As protein: CASSPGAGGSYEQYF.

The V call is TRBV5-1, the J call TRBJ1-2, with TRBD1 as a possible D gene (5 bases). V was trimmed by 0 bases and J by 3 bases, leaving 12 bases between them. Germline CDR1 is SGHRS and CDR2 is YFSETQ. The CDR3 spans 15 residues. The CDR3 DNA is TGCGCCAGCAGCTTGGAGCAGGGTAGTCACTATGGCTACACCTTC. Translation gives CASSLEQGSHYGYTF.

The CDR3 DNA is TGTGCCACCAGTGAGAAGCCCGGGACAGCAAGCACCGGGGAGCTGTTTTTT. Amino acids: CATSEKPGTASTGELFF. The chain employs TRBV24-1 and TRBJ2-2; 7 positions agree with TRBD1. V dropped 4 bases and J dropped 4; count of bases not matched to a gene: 11. The CDR3 spans 17 residues. Germline V lookup: CDR1 KGHDR, CDR2 SFDVKD.

J is TRBJ1-6 and V is TRBV6-1; the match to TRBD1 covers 8 bases. The germline CDR1 and CDR2 sequences are MNHNS and SASEGT. This CDR3 has 14 amino acids. V lost 2 bases, J lost 11 bases, and 5 bases stayed unmatched. CDR3 region: CASSENRGEAPLHF. The CDR3 DNA reads TGTGCCAGCAGTGAAAACAGGGGGGAGGCACCCCTCCACTTT.

This chain uses TRBV5-5 with TRBJ2-5; 7 positions agree with TRBD2. The CDR3 is 14 residues long. V gave up 0 bases and J gave up 5 bases; unmatched junction bases: 4. Germline V CDR1 and CDR2: SGHKS, YYEKEE (reference sequence). For the CDR3, the DNA is TGTGCCAGCAGCTTGGCTGGGGGGGAGGAGACCCAGTACTTC. This sequence encodes CASSLAGGEETQYF. The entire variable domain, with the rest obtained from reference TRBV5-5 and TRBJ2-5, is as follows: DAGVTQSPTHLIKTRGQQVTLRCSPISGHKSVSWYQQVLGQGPQFIFQYYEKEERGRGNFPDRFSARQFPNYSSELNVNALLLGDSALYLCASSLAGGEETQYFGPGTRLLVL.

The V and J genes are TRBV10-2 and TRBJ1-2, with TRBD1 matching 7 bases. The CDR3 spans 20 residues. The germline V gene has CDR1 WSHSY and CDR2 SAAADI. The V gene end was trimmed by 7 bases and the J gene end by 1 base; junction bases not matched to a gene: 24. The CDR3 sequence is CASNPGQSFTPSPLNYGYTF. The DNA for the CDR3 is TGCGCCAGCAACCCGGGACAGTCTTTTACCCCCTCCCCCCTTAACTATGGCTACACCTTC.

The genes are TRBV30 and TRBJ2-7; D is unresolved. Germline V gives CDR1 GTSNPN, CDR2 SVGIG (reference sequence). The CDR3 loop spans 13 amino acids. The ends were cut back, 2 bases at V and 3 bases at J, with 11 bases in the middle. Here the CDR3 DNA reads TGTGCCTGGAGTCCACAAAGTCTCTACGAGCAGTACTTC. This translates into CAWSPQSLYEQYF.

The chain joins TRBV6-6 to TRBJ1-2; TRBD1 agrees at 9 bases. J lost 7 bases, V lost 6 bases, and 9 bases had no gene match. The V gene's germline CDR1 is MNHNY and CDR2 SVGAGI (reference sequence). This CDR3 has 14 residues. CDR3 loop: CASRPQGAEGGYTF. The CDR3, as DNA: TGTGCCAGCAGACCACAGGGGGCGGAGGGTGGCTACACCTTC.

Only a few counts were recorded for this clone. The chain carries TRBV5-1 and TRBJ1-6, with D unresolved. Trimming cost V 7 bases and J 5 bases, with 19 bases left between them. Germline V lookup: CDR1 SGHRS, CDR2 YFSETQ. The CDR3 extends over 16 amino acids. The DNA of the CDR3 is TGCGCCAGCTCCCTGGTGAGTCCGGGGAATAATTCACCCCTCCACTTT. Translation gives CASSLVSPGNNSPLHF.

V is TRBV3-1 (or the pseudogene TRBV3-2) and J is TRBJ1-6, with 11 bases fitting TRBD1. The CDR3 runs to 15 residues. V was pared by 1 base and J by 12 bases, with 5 bases of the junction left unmatched. CDR1 and CDR2 (germline): LGHDT, YNNKEL (reference sequence). CDR3 sequence reads: CASSQVGQGVQPLHF. Here the CDR3 DNA reads TGTGCCAGCAGCCAAGTGGGACAGGGGGTACAACCCCTCCACTTT.

The count of this clone is one. The genes are TRBV28 and TRBJ1-3; 10 nucleotides line up with TRBD1. V lost 6 bases, J lost 4 bases, and 9 bases stayed unmatched. The CDR3 length is 16 residues. CDR1 is MDHEN, CDR2 SYDVKM, per germline. CDR3 nucleotide sequence: TGTGCCAGCAGGAACGGCGGGACAGGGGCCGGAAACACCATATATTTT. Residues: CASRNGGTGAGNTIYF.

The genes are TRBV10-3 and TRBJ1-2, with 11 nucleotides matching TRBD1. The CDR3 runs to 14 residues. Germline V CDR1 and CDR2: ENHRY, SYGVKD. The junction had 9 bases not matched to a gene; V was cut back by 10 bases and J by 5 bases. The CDR3: CATRTGGSDYGYTF. Written as DNA, the CDR3 is TGTGCCACCCGGACAGGGGGCTCGGATTATGGCTACACCTTC.

The chain's CDR3 is CASSLGAGDTQYF. CDR3 coding DNA: TGTGCCAGCAGCTTGGGAGCGGGAGATACGCAGTATTTT. V usage is TRBV11-3 and J usage is TRBJ2-3, with a weak D call TRBD2 (6 bases). There are 13 residues in the CDR3. Germline values: CDR1 SGHNT, CDR2 YENEEA. V gave up 3 bases and J gave up 5 bases, with 9 bases separating them.

The chain recombines TRBV15 with TRBJ2-1; 7 bases align to TRBD2. After removal of 6 bases from V and 5 bases from J, the junction contained 10 bases not matched to a gene. The CDR3 has 15 amino acids. The germline gives CDR1 LNHNV, CDR2 YYDKDF (reference sequence). CDR3 residues: CATRGVAGVNNEQFF. CDR3 bases: TGTGCCACCAGGGGGGTAGCGGGCGTAAACAATGAGCAGTTCTTC.

The chain recombines TRBV29-1 with TRBJ2-5; 10 nucleotides agree with TRBD1. Germline V lookup: CDR1 SQVTM, CDR2 ANQGSEA. This CDR3 has 16 amino acids. The trim removed 5 bases at V and 5 bases at J, leaving 14 bases unmatched. As DNA, the CDR3 is TGCAGCGTTCTTTTTGACAGGGGGCCATTTTGGGAGACCCAGTACTTC. As protein: CSVLFDRGPFWETQYF.